Many counts were recorded for the clone carrying this T cell receptor beta chain. What it binds is unknown. The CDR3 contains 15 residues. Trimming took off 3 bases at V and 4 bases at J, with 12 bases between the two ends. Germline loops: CDR1 KGHDR, CDR2 SFDVKD. As for time point: newly diagnosed GD, antithyroid drugs for less than 3 months. From RNA extracted from PBMCs, the TCR library was made. The diagnosis of Graves' disease used American Thyroid Association guidelines. Enrollment of patients was through an endocrinology department in Xi'an, China. This specimen comes from a study of regulatory T cells in long-lasting Graves disease. Study outcomes and limitations: Persistent disease preferred TRBV28, TRBJ1-2 and TRBJ2-5; new disease, TRBV20-1 and TRBJ2-1. Between persistent patients, 2,500 to 3,500 public clonotypes were shared, exceeding the approximately 900 shared between new patients.

Through Arm-PCR of CDR3 regions and iRepertoire HTBI primers, TCR beta libraries were built. TCRdb processed the multiplex PCR reads anew with MiXCR; each CDR3 protein has one entry. The sample has about 320,000 distinct CDR3 sequences; 15% to 20% are singletons. The material sequenced was peripheral blood mononuclear cells (PBMCs), taken at new diagnosis, from a patient treated with antithyroid drugs. This receptor was taken from a female donor with Graves disease. The J gene is TRBJ2-1, the V gene TRBV24-1; D uncertain. In nucleotides, the CDR3 is TGTGCCACCAGTGATCAAAACTGGCAGTACAATGAGCAGTTCTTC. It codes for CATSDQNWQYNEQFF.